This TCR beta chain was obtained from a study of prognosis after radiotherapy for stage I lung cancer. On the study more broadly: Those with stage I non-small cell lung cancer who took part were enrolled between April 2018 and January 2019. Development of distant metastases after radiotherapy was seen in four patients at a median of around seven months, with no significant progression in 15.

Blood was drawn (roughly 6 milliliters of peripheral blood) at each of two time points. This clonotype appeared many times. Genomic DNA served as the source from which two-round multiplex PCR generated TCR beta CDR3 amplicons. With primers specific to each TRBV and TRBJ gene, the first-round PCR was performed. PCR proceeded to a second round, and that round used universal primers. TCRdb reanalysed the multiplex PCR reads using MiXCR and keeps one entry per CDR3 protein. There are 20,000 to 30,000 distinct CDR3 sequences in the sample; about 41% occur only once, and about 31% lies in the top ten. This specimen was PBMCs, taken before or after stereotactic body radiation therapy (not recorded which). The sequence was collected from a donor over 45 with non-small cell lung cancer.

For the CDR3, the DNA is TGCAGTGCCCATCGACTAGCGGGGGGGCGAGATACGCAGTATTTT. Its protein is CSAHRLAGGRDTQYF. V usage is TRBV20-1 and J usage is TRBJ2-3; 14 bases are a match to TRBD2. Germline V gene data show CDR1 as DFQATT and CDR2 as SNEGSKA (reference sequence). The junction had 7 bases not matched to a gene; V was cut back by 6 bases and J by 5 bases. The CDR3 extends over 15 amino acids.